Each of the 20 T cell receptor beta chains below was sequenced from the same sample in a study of tumor-infiltrating lymphocytes in oesophageal squamous cell carcinoma. TCRdb reprocessed the PCR reads with MiXCR, giving one entry per CDR3 protein. There are some 15,000 distinct CDR3 sequences in the sample; more than 45% occur only once, and 28% lies in the top ten. The sequenced material came from esophageal tumor tissue. All receptors come from a female donor with esophageal squamous cell carcinoma.

This clonotype ranks as medium-sized (0.01 to 0.1%). The CDR3 region is CATSDSDRVVETQYF. The CDR3 DNA reads TGTGCCACCAGTGATTCTGACAGGGTCGTAGAGACCCAGTACTTC. The rearrangement links TRBV24-1 to TRBJ2-5; 7 bases agree with TRBD1. V shed 2 bases, J shed 4 bases, and the junction held 6 bases outside the gene matches. This CDR3 contains 15 residues. Germline lookup yields CDR1 KGHDR and CDR2 SFDVKD.

This clonotype appeared many times. This CDR3 is missing its conserved last phenylalanine or tryptophan, likely due to a read error. No DNA is shown, since the ends of the CDR3 on it are uncertain; the CDR3 is the one TCRdb lists. The chain joins TRBV7-2 to TRBJ2-6; TRBD1 is the table's D call, not checked against the DNA. The CDR3 spans 17 residues, counting both ends. Germline V gives CDR1 SGHTA, CDR2 FQGNSA. CDR3 loop: CASSLGGQTYNEQFFGA.

This chain links TRBV7-2 with TRBJ2-1, with D possibly being TRBD2 (6 bases). Germline V gene lookup returns CDR1 SGHTA and CDR2 FQGNSA. The V gene lost 6 bases and the J gene lost 6 bases, with 15 bases spanning the gap. The CDR3 loop spans 14 amino acids. The DNA for the CDR3 is TGTGCCAGCAGTCCTCAGCGGGCCCTCAATGAGCAGTTCTTC. Amino acids: CASSPQRALNEQFF. The whole variable domain, filled in from reference TRBV7-2 and TRBJ2-1, reads GAGVSQSPSNKVTEKGKDVELRCDPISGHTALYWYRQSLGQGLEFLIYFQGNSAPDKSGLPSDRFSAERTGGSVSTLTIQRTQQEDSAVYLCASSPQRALNEQFFGPGTRLTVL.

This clonotype was detected only a few times. The chain has TRBV6-4 and TRBJ1-2; unclear D gene. V was pared by 6 bases and J by 1 base, with 15 bases between. Germline CDR1 MRHNA, CDR2 SNTAGT. The CDR3 is made up of 15 amino acids. In DNA, the CDR3 is TGTGCCAGCAGAGCCCCCGGGATTCTTAACTATGGCTACACCTTC. Its protein product is CASRAPGILNYGYTF.

The V call is TRBV4-1, the J call TRBJ1-2; 9 nucleotides align to TRBD1. This CDR3 is built from 17 residues. CDR1 MGHRA and CDR2 YSYEKL come from the germline V gene. Trimming removed 5 bases from V and 6 bases from J; junction bases left unmatched: 16. In DNA, the CDR3 is TGCGCCAGCAGCTTAGTTATACACGGACAGGGGATGGATGGCTACACCTTC. It encodes CASSLVIHGQGMDGYTF.

This clonotype was seen just once. A junction end diverges from the germline sequence, so it may reflect a read error. V usage is TRBV5-4 and J usage is TRBJ1-1, with D perhaps matching TRBD1 (5 bases). The J call may be incorrect, as the DNA end agrees better with TRBJ1-6. The CDR3 runs 16 residues. From germline, CDR1 is SGHNT and CDR2 YYREEE (reference sequence). The CDR3 region has the DNA TGCGCCAGCAGCTCATCTCGCCGGCAGGGAACCTCACCCCTCCACTTT. Translated, it gives CASSSSRRQGTSPLHF.

This clonotype ranks as medium-sized. This chain joins TRBV10-3 and TRBJ2-3, with 8 bases aligning to TRBD2. The V gene's germline CDR1 is ENHRY and CDR2 SYGVKD. The CDR3 consists of 14 residues. Trimming took 10 bases from V and 4 from J; bases not matched to a gene: 10. The CDR3 sequence is CASQRELLADTQYF. CDR3 DNA: TGTGCCAGCCAGCGGGAGTTGTTGGCAGATACGCAGTATTTT.

V usage is TRBV6-5 and J usage is TRBJ2-3; tentatively, D is TRBD1 (6 bases). The better agreement between TRBJ2-7 and the DNA end casts doubt on the J call. Germline lookup yields CDR1 MNHEY and CDR2 SVGAGI. The length of the CDR3 is 14 residues. The CDR3 sequence is CASSLGGSLEEQYF. The CDR3 DNA reads as TGTGCCAGCAGTCTAGGGGGTTCCCTGGAAGAGCAGTACTTC.

The chain uses TRBV24-1 and TRBJ2-3; 8 bases are shared with TRBD1. The CDR3 consists of 16 residues. The germline V gene encodes CDR1 KGHDR and CDR2 SFDVKD. The trim removed 0 bases at V and 4 bases at J, leaving 5 bases unmatched. In DNA, the CDR3 is TGTGCCACCAGTGATTTGGGACAGGGTAGCGCAGATACGCAGTATTTT. It codes for CATSDLGQGSADTQYF.

This clonotype was seen at least ten times. The chain's CDR3 is CASSSGGYEQYF. The CDR3 DNA is TGTGCCAGCAGCTCAGGGGGCTACGAGCAGTACTTC. The chain uses TRBV28 and TRBJ2-5, with TRBD1 matching over 7 bases. The J call is uncertain, as TRBJ2-7 better fits the DNA end. Per germline, CDR1 MDHEN and CDR2 SYDVKM. The CDR3 sequence is 12 residues long.

With respect to this clonotype: Here the CDR3 omits its conserved ending phenylalanine or tryptophan, so a read error is the likely source. Because the CDR3's place on the DNA is in doubt, the DNA is left out and the CDR3 is given as listed by TCRdb. The chain is built from TRBV6-1 and TRBJ2-3; TRBD1 is the table's D call, not checked against the DNA. The CDR3 numbers 20 amino acids, ends counted. Germline V gene lookup returns CDR1 MNHNS and CDR2 SASEGT. The CDR3 is CASSEVWTGSLHLHPSTLGT.

In its sample, this clonotype was seen once. This chain joins TRBV10-2 and TRBJ2-1; 7 positions agree with TRBD2. The DNA end lines up better with TRBJ2-7; the J call may be wrong. The CDR3 is 14 amino acids. Germline V gives CDR1 WSHSY, CDR2 SAAADI. CDR3 nucleotide sequence: TGCGCCAGCAGTGAAAGGACTAGTCTGTACGAGCAGTACTTC. Translation gives CASSERTSLYEQYF.

Details on this clonotype: The junction and the germline gene differ at one end; a read error may be behind it. This rearrangement joins TRBV7-7 to TRBJ2-7; D not certain. The J call may be wrong; the DNA end is better matched by TRBJ2-1. Per the germline V gene, CDR1 is SSHAT and CDR2 is FNYEAQ (reference sequence). CDR3 length equals 15 residues. This CDR3 reads CASSSGPKSVDEQFF. CDR3 coding DNA: TGTGCTAGCAGCTCCGGGCCAAAATCGGTCGATGAGCAGTTCTTC.

At least ten counts were recorded for this clonotype. The J gene is TRBJ2-5, the V gene TRBV7-2; 11 nucleotides line up with TRBD2. J lost 4 bases, V lost 6 bases, and 4 bases had no gene match. The CDR3 runs 14 residues. CDR1 and CDR2 from the germline V gene are SGHTA and FQGNSA. The DNA of the CDR3 is TGTGCCAGCAGAATAGCGGGGGGGGGAGAGACCCAGTACTTC. Protein sequence: CASRIAGGGETQYF.

V gene TRBV5-8 combines with J gene TRBJ2-4; D ambiguous. The DNA end lines up better with TRBJ2-1; the J call may be wrong. CDR3 size: 11 residues. The V gene's germline CDR1 is SGHTS and CDR2 YDEGEE. CDR3 coding DNA: TGTGCCAGCACCGATTATTCGGTGCAGTTCTTC. Amino acids: CASTDYSVQFF.

This clonotype was observed at least ten times. CDR3 coding DNA: TGTGCCAGCAGTTTGGTTGAGGATCAGCCCCAGCATTTT. Translating gives CASSLVEDQPQHF. This rearrangement joins TRBV6-1 to TRBJ1-5, with D unresolved. Trimming pared 5 bases from V and 5 bases from J, leaving 10 bases between. The germline V gene encodes CDR1 MNHNS and CDR2 SASEGT. The CDR3 length is 13 residues.

This clonotype came up many times. The chain recombines TRBV7-2 with TRBJ2-3; 7 bases line up with TRBD1. Germline V gene sequence: CDR1 SGHTA, CDR2 FQGNSA. The CDR3 runs to 16 residues. The junction had 8 bases not matched to a gene; V was cut back by 5 bases and J by 0 bases. CDR3 in amino acids: CASSPRQGGSTDTQYF. CDR3 in DNA: TGTGCCAGCAGCCCCCGACAGGGTGGGAGCACAGATACGCAGTATTTT.

This clonotype was seen more than once but under ten times. The chain couples TRBV7-8 to TRBJ1-5; D call uncertain. The CDR3 spans 13 residues. The germline V gene encodes CDR1 SGHVS and CDR2 FQNEAQ. Trimming took off 0 bases at V and 5 bases at J, with 5 bases between the two ends. This CDR3 reads CASSLAPYQPQHF. In DNA, the CDR3 is TGTGCCAGCAGCTTAGCCCCTTATCAGCCCCAGCATTTT.

This clonotype was observed at least ten times. The chain links TRBV5-6 to TRBJ1-2, with TRBD1 matching 11 bases. The germline V gene encodes CDR1 SGHDT and CDR2 YYEEEE. The junction had 3 bases not matched to a gene; V was cut back by 3 bases and J by 5 bases. CDR3 length equals 14 residues. This chain's CDR3 is CASSSGTGGYGYTF. CDR3 sequence (DNA): TGTGCCAGCAGCTCCGGGACAGGGGGGTATGGCTACACCTTC.

This clonotype was detected ten times or more. V is TRBV7-6 and J is TRBJ2-1, with 7 bases that match TRBD1. The junction had 4 bases not matched to a gene; V was cut back by 5 bases and J by 6 bases. The CDR3 has 13 residues. Germline CDR1 SGHVS, CDR2 FNYEAQ. The CDR3 loop reads CASSQGDLNEQFF. The CDR3 DNA reads TGTGCCAGCAGCCAGGGGGACCTCAATGAGCAGTTCTTC.